These 9 T cell receptor beta chains share one sample of origin, sequenced in a study of CD8 T cells in ankylosing spondylitis (dated by TCRdb to 2016 to 2017). Library preparation used 5' RACE. The listed sequencing device is Illumina HiSeq 2500. The raw public data were reprocessed by TCRdb itself: fastp quality trimming at Q25, MiXCR clonotype calling, in-frame beta chains only. Rows are unified per CDR3 protein, each entry keeping the most common DNA and genes. The sample yields about 110,000 distinct CDR3 sequences; around 24% were counted once. 12% of the sample is taken by the ten largest. The sample consisted of synovial fluid, either unsorted or a sorted T cell fraction (not recorded which). All receptors come from a male donor with ankylosing spondylitis.

This clonotype has only a few counts. V usage is TRBV20-1 and J usage is TRBJ2-3; 9 positions agree with TRBD1. V lost 6 bases, J lost 5 bases, and 15 bases stayed unmatched. Germline CDR1 and CDR2: DFQATT and SNEGSKA (reference sequence). This CDR3 has 16 amino acids. The CDR3 is CSATNPGTGTKDTQYF. The DNA of the CDR3 is TGCAGTGCCACTAACCCCGGGACAGGGACCAAAGATACGCAGTATTTT.

This chain links TRBV5-5 with TRBJ2-5; 11 nucleotides line up with TRBD2. The J segment lost 4 bases and the V segment lost 7 bases, leaving 12 bases of the junction unmatched. The CDR3 consists of 16 residues. Germline V gene lookup returns CDR1 SGHKS and CDR2 YYEKEE (reference sequence). Here the CDR3 reads CASSPIAGGPGETQYF. The DNA of the CDR3 is TGTGCCAGCTCTCCCATAGCGGGAGGGCCAGGAGAGACCCAGTACTTC.

In its sample, this clonotype was seen a few times. The J gene is TRBJ2-7, the V gene TRBV12-3 or TRBV12-4; the D is unclear. The V and J ends lost 1 base and 0 bases respectively, with 13 bases between them. This CDR3 has 16 amino acids. In nucleotides, the CDR3 is TGTGCCAGCAGTTTAGGGTCGGTCATTCTCTCCTACGAGCAGTACTTC. This gives the protein CASSLGSVILSYEQYF.

As DNA, the CDR3 is TGTGCCAGCAGCTTAGGATCGGGGAGCTCCTACAATGAGCAGTTCTTC. This translates into CASSLGSGSSYNEQFF. The chain links TRBV11-2 to TRBJ2-1; tentatively, D is TRBD2 (5 bases). CDR1 and CDR2 from the germline V gene are SGHAT and FQNNGV. Trimming left V 1 base short and J 0 bases short, with 10 bases between. The CDR3 consists of 16 residues.

The chain uses TRBV20-1 and TRBJ2-7; a possible D gene is TRBD2 (5 bases). This CDR3 comprises 14 residues. CDR1 and CDR2 (germline): DFQATT, SNEGSKA (reference sequence). Trimming pared 0 bases from V and 6 bases from J, leaving 15 bases between. CDR3 nucleotide sequence: TGCAGTGCTAGAGACCCCACGGGAATACCCGAGCAGTACTTC. Protein sequence: CSARDPTGIPEQYF.

In this sample, this clonotype turned up many times. The rearrangement joins TRBV7-6 to TRBJ2-7; 9 positions agree with TRBD1. Per germline, CDR1 SGHVS and CDR2 FNYEAQ. This CDR3 has 16 amino acids. V dropped 4 bases and J dropped 2; count of bases not matched to a gene: 9. CDR3 in amino acids: CASSSGPHRGPYEQYF. As DNA, the CDR3 is TGTGCCAGCAGCTCTGGGCCCCACAGGGGGCCCTACGAGCAGTACTTC.

This clonotype has just a few counts. This chain connects TRBV6-1 to TRBJ2-2; 9 bases match TRBD2. J was trimmed by 5 bases and V by 6 bases; bases with no gene match: 7. Per the germline V gene, CDR1 is MNHNS and CDR2 is SASEGT. The CDR3 is made up of 15 amino acids. The CDR3 sequence: CASRGREGKTGELFF. CDR3 coding DNA: TGTGCCAGCAGAGGGCGGGAGGGGAAAACCGGGGAGCTGTTTTTT.

The chain has TRBV3-1 and TRBJ2-7, with TRBD2 identical over 9 bases. CDR3 length: 17 amino acids. Per germline, CDR1 LGHDT and CDR2 YNNKEL (reference sequence). V was clipped by 1 base and J by 2 bases; unmatched bases: 9. The CDR3 nucleotides read TGTGCCAGCAGCCAAGCACCCCCTAGCGGGGTCCCCTACGAGCAGTACTTC. Encoded protein: CASSQAPPSGVPYEQYF.

This clonotype occurred a few times. The chain carries TRBV16 and TRBJ1-6; the D is unclear. Between the trimmed V and J ends, which lost 5 bases and 7 bases, there was a span of 15 bases. This CDR3 has 15 amino acids. Germline values: CDR1 KGHSY, CDR2 FQNENV. The CDR3 here is CASSAHSGENSPLHF. For the CDR3, the DNA is TGTGCCAGCAGCGCACACTCCGGGGAGAATTCACCCCTCCACTTT. The complete variable domain, with remaining parts taken from reference TRBV16 and TRBJ1-6, reads GEEVAQTPKHLVRGEGQKAKLYCAPIKGHSYVFWYQQVLKNEFKFLISFQNENVFDETGMPKERFSAKCLPNSPCSLEIQATKLEDSAVYFCASSAHSGENSPLHFGNGTRLTVT.